This TCR beta chain was sequenced during a study of cytomegalovirus exposure and HLA in healthy donors. In this sample, this clone turned up a few times. The CDR3 spans 15 residues. Germline trimming cut 5 bases from V and 6 bases from J; bases unmatched to any gene: 10. Germline CDR1 MNHEY, CDR2 SVGAGI. The PCR employed 60 Vbeta primers together with 13 Jbeta primers. Sequenced by immunoSEQ multiplex PCR; TCRdb stores in-frame clones only, minus some. The table shows hundreds of thousands of clones, with approximately 79% occurring only once. The TCR was taken from a male donor in good health and CMV-seronegative. The V gene is TRBV6-5, the J gene TRBJ1-5, with 7 nucleotides matching TRBD1. The sequenced sample was PBMCs. The CDR3 region has the DNA TGTGCCAGCAGTCAAGGACAGGCGGGGAGTCAGCCCCAGCATTTT. Translated, it gives CASSQGQAGSQPQHF.